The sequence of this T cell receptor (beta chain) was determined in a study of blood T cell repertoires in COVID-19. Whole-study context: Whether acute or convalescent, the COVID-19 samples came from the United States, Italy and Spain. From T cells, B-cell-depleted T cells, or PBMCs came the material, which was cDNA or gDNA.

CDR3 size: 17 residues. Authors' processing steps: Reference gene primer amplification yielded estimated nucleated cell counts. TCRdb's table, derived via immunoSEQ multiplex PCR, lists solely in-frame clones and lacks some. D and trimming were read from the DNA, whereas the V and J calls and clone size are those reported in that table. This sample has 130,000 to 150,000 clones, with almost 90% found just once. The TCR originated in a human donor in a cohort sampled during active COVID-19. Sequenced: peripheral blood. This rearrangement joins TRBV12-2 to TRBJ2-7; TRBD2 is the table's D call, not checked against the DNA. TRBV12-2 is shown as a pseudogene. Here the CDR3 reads CASRLRRRSGGDYEQYF. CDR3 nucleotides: TGTGCAAGTCGCTTAAGGAGGAGGAGCGGGGGAGACTACGAGCAGTACTTC.